Shown below are 13 T cell receptor beta chains from a single sample sequenced in a study of blood T cell repertoires in COVID-19. Produced via immunoSEQ multiplex PCR; TCRdb's table is partial and in-frame only. The sample includes roughly 28,000 clones, about 88% seen only once; the top ten take less than 9.5%. The sequenced sample was peripheral blood. The receptors stem from a woman between 45 and 65 years old with active COVID-19.

The chain has TRBV14 and TRBJ2-7, with 16 nucleotides matching TRBD2. J lost 4 bases, V lost 3 bases, and 0 bases had no gene match. The CDR3 consists of 15 residues. Looked up from germline, CDR1 is SGHDN and CDR2 is FVKESK. Here the CDR3 reads CASSQGLAGGYEQYF. The CDR3 DNA reads TGTGCCAGCAGCCAGGGACTAGCGGGAGGGTACGAGCAGTACTTC.

The chain has TRBV28 and TRBJ2-3; maybe TRBD1 (6 bases). The CDR3 runs to 14 residues. Trimming shortened V by 7 bases and J by 11 bases, and 22 bases separated the two germline ends. Germline assignment: CDR1 MDHEN and CDR2 SYDVKM. DNA of the CDR3: TGTGCCAGCATCGGCCGACCGGGACACCCGAAGCAGTATTTT. Its translation is CASIGRPGHPKQYF.

CDR3 sequence (DNA): TGTGCCATCCGACCGGGACTAGCGGGAGGGCCTCAAGAGACCCAGTACTTC. Protein sequence: CAIRPGLAGGPQETQYF. J is TRBJ2-5 and V is TRBV10-3, with 16 bases that match TRBD2. V shed 8 bases, J shed 2 bases, and the junction held 8 bases outside the gene matches. Per germline, CDR1 ENHRY and CDR2 SYGVKD. CDR3 length equals 17 residues.

V is TRBV5-1 and J is TRBJ2-7, with 8 bases fitting TRBD1. There are 14 residues in the CDR3. V lost 7 bases to trimming and J lost 5 bases; unmatched junction nucleotides: 11. Germline CDR1 and CDR2: SGHRS and YFSETQ. CDR3 in amino acids: CASQVASGGHEQYF. DNA of the CDR3: TGCGCCAGCCAAGTTGCATCAGGGGGCCACGAGCAGTACTTC.

The chain carries TRBV5-1 and TRBJ1-2; the match to TRBD1 covers 9 bases. V lost 4 bases, J lost 5 bases, and 9 bases stayed unmatched. From germline, CDR1 is SGHRS and CDR2 YFSETQ. CDR3 length: 15 residues. CDR3 sequence reads: CASSLATGGWYGYTF. DNA of the CDR3: TGCGCCAGCAGCCTAGCGACAGGGGGTTGGTATGGCTACACCTTC.

V gene TRBV7-2 combines with J gene TRBJ1-1; TRBD1 might be the D (5 bases). This CDR3 has 14 amino acids. Germline V CDR1 and CDR2: SGHTA, FQGNSA. V lost 3 bases to trimming and J lost 0 bases, with 8 bases between them. DNA of the CDR3: TGTGCCAGCAGCTTGGGGGGTATGAACACTGAAGCTTTCTTT. Its translation: CASSLGGMNTEAFF.

V usage is TRBV5-4 and J usage is TRBJ1-2; D may be TRBD1 (5 bases). The germline V gene has CDR1 SGHNT and CDR2 YYREEE (reference sequence). V was shortened by 4 bases and J by 2 bases, with 12 bases between the two germline ends. The CDR3 is made up of 14 amino acids. CDR3 in DNA: TGTGCCAGCAGCCACGAAGGGGCCAACTATGGCTACACCTTC. As protein: CASSHEGANYGYTF.

The rearrangement uses TRBV5-1 and TRBJ2-1, with TRBD2 as a possible D gene (6 bases). The V end lost 6 bases, the J end lost 0 bases, and 16 bases lay between the germline ends. The CDR3 has 16 amino acids. The germline gives CDR1 SGHRS, CDR2 YFSETQ. In nucleotides, the CDR3 is TGCGCCAGCACCTCCCGCGGAGGGAGCTCCTACAATGAGCAGTTCTTC. It is translated as CASTSRGGSSYNEQFF.

The CDR3 DNA reads as TGTGCCAGCAGCTTATCTGGCGGAGTGCCCTACGAGCAGTACTTC. It specifies CASSLSGGVPYEQYF. The chain couples TRBV7-3 to TRBJ2-7; D remains unclear. The CDR3 covers 15 residues. V was clipped by 2 bases and J by 2 bases, with 13 bases between them. Germline V gives CDR1 SGHTA, CDR2 FQGTGA.

V usage is TRBV4-2 and J usage is TRBJ2-3; TRBD1 aligns across 7 bases. The J segment lost 3 bases and the V segment lost 1 base, leaving 13 bases of the junction unmatched. Germline-derived CDR1 and CDR2 are LGHNA and YNFKEQ. The CDR3 loop spans 18 amino acids. CDR3 sequence: CASSQGQGGGPSTDTQYF. DNA of the CDR3: TGTGCCAGCAGCCAAGGACAGGGTGGGGGACCTTCGACAGATACGCAGTATTTT.

J is TRBJ2-6 and V is TRBV18; TRBD1 matches 8 bases. With V trimmed by 1 base and J by 1 base, 6 bases remained unmatched. CDR3 length: 18 amino acids. Germline CDR1 reads KGHSH; CDR2 reads LQKENI. The CDR3 loop reads CASSPLLGQGSGANVLTF. In DNA, the CDR3 is TGTGCCAGCTCACCACTGCTTGGACAGGGTTCTGGGGCCAACGTCCTGACTTTC.

The V gene is TRBV28, the J gene TRBJ1-2, with D perhaps matching TRBD1 (6 bases). Trimming removed 7 bases at V and 4 bases at J, with 19 bases between. Germline V lookup: CDR1 MDHEN, CDR2 SYDVKM. The CDR3 contains 15 residues. The CDR3 is CASTPQRDMVYGYTF. In DNA form, the CDR3 reads TGTGCCAGCACCCCTCAACGGGACATGGTCTATGGCTACACCTTC.

A few counts support this clone. The V and J genes are TRBV6-5 and TRBJ1-5, with 7 bases matching TRBD1. V dropped 6 bases and J dropped 5; count of bases not matched to a gene: 7. This CDR3 is 14 amino acids long. CDR1 is MNHEY and CDR2 is SVGAGI in the germline V gene. The CDR3 loop is CASRRTGGYQPQHF. DNA for the CDR3: TGTGCCAGCAGGCGGACAGGAGGTTATCAGCCCCAGCATTTT.